This TCR beta chain was recovered during a study of technical replicates of blood from four donors. The germline V gene encodes CDR1 SQVTM and CDR2 ANQGSEA. This CDR3 has 13 residues. Trimming left V 7 bases short and J 3 bases short, with 15 bases between. Profiling relied on immunoSEQ multiplex PCR, and the TCRdb table lists in-frame clones only, not all of them. The sample carries tens of thousands of clones, approximately 95% recorded once. The chain joins TRBV29-1 to TRBJ1-1; D perhaps matches TRBD1 (6 bases). This TCR derives from a human donor in good health. Material: T cells isolated from PBMCs. CDR3 protein: CSAGAGGHTEAFF. DNA of the CDR3: TGCAGCGCTGGGGCGGGGGGCCACACTGAAGCTTTCTTT. Full variable domain (outside the CDR3, taken from reference TRBV29-1 and TRBJ1-1): SAVISQKPSRDICQRGTSLTIQCQVDSQVTMMFWYRQQPGQSLTLIATANQGSEATYESGFVIDKFPISRPNLTFSTLTVSNMSPEDSSIYLCSAGAGGHTEAFFGQGTRLTVV.